These 4 T cell receptor beta chains were all obtained from the same sample, sequenced in a study of blood T cell repertoires in COVID-19. The data were produced by immunoSEQ multiplex PCR, yet TCRdb's version contains in-frame clones alone and is incomplete. The table shows about 210,000 clones, with around 81% occurring only once. Material: PBMCs or T cells enriched from blood (not recorded which). These receptors originate from a man aged 25-45 years with acute COVID-19.

This chain links TRBV6-5 with TRBJ2-5, with 8 bases lining up with TRBD1. The CDR3 has 15 residues. Unmatched junction bases numbered 8, after V lost 3 bases and J lost 5 bases. The germline V gene has CDR1 MNHEY and CDR2 SVGAGI. The CDR3 nucleotides are TGTGCCAGCAGTTATTCCAGGGGGCGCGGGGAGACCCAGTACTTC. It translates to CASSYSRGRGETQYF.

The gene calls are TRBV6-5 and TRBJ1-2; 9 bases fit TRBD1. In germline, CDR1 is MNHEY, CDR2 SVGAGI. This CDR3 is built from 15 residues. The V segment lost 5 bases and the J segment 2 bases; nucleotides outside the gene matches: 6. CDR3 nucleotides: TGTGCCAGCAGTAGAGGACAGGGGAGAAACTATGGCTACACCTTC. It yields the protein CASSRGQGRNYGYTF.

The CDR3 coding sequence is TGCAGCGCCGCCGATCGACAGGCCACTGAAGCTTTCTTT. This encodes CSAADRQATEAFF. The genes are TRBV29-1 and TRBJ1-1; D perhaps matches TRBD1 (6 bases). Trimming shortened V by 7 bases and J by 4 bases, and 16 bases separated the two germline ends. This CDR3 has 13 amino acids. From germline, CDR1 is SQVTM and CDR2 ANQGSEA.

CDR3 amino acids: CASSKEGRLAFF. DNA of the CDR3: TGTGCCAGCAGCAAAGAGGGGCGCTTAGCTTTCTTT. V is TRBV21-1 and J is TRBJ1-1; the tabulated D call, TRBD1, remains unverified against the DNA. TRBV21-1 is noted as a pseudogene. This CDR3 has 12 residues.